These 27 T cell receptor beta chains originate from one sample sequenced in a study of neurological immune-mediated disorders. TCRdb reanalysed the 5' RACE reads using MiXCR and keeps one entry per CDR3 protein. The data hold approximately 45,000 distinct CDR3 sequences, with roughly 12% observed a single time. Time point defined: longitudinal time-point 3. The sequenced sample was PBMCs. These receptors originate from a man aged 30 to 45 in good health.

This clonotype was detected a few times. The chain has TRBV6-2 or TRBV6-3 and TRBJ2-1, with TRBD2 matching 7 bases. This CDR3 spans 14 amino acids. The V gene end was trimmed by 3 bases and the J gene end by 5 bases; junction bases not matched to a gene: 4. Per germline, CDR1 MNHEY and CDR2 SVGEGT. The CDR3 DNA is TGTGCCAGCAGTTATCTAGCGGAGCACAATGAGCAGTTCTTC. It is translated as CASSYLAEHNEQFF.

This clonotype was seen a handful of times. CDR3 in DNA: TGTGCCAGCAGCTTAGGGGGGGGCAGGGGGCTCCAAGAGACCCAGTACTTC. It translates to CASSLGGGRGLQETQYF. V is TRBV7-8 and J is TRBJ2-5; perhaps TRBD1 as D (8 bases). The CDR3 is 17 amino acids. Germline values: CDR1 SGHVS, CDR2 FQNEAQ. Trimming shortened V by 1 base and J by 1 base, and 16 bases separated the two germline ends.

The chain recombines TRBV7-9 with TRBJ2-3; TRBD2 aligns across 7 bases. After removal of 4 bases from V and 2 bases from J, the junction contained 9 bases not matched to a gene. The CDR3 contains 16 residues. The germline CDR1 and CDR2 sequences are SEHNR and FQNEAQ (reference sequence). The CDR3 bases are TGTGCCAGCAGCTCACTAGCGTCTCTTAACACAGATACGCAGTATTTT. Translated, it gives CASSSLASLNTDTQYF.

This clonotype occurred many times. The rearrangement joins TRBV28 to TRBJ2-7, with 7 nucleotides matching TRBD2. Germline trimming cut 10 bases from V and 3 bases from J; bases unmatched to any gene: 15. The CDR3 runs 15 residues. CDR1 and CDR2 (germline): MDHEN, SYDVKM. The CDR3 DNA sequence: TGTGCCATCCGGGGGAGGGGCTATATCGGCTACGAGCAGTACTTC. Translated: CAIRGRGYIGYEQYF.

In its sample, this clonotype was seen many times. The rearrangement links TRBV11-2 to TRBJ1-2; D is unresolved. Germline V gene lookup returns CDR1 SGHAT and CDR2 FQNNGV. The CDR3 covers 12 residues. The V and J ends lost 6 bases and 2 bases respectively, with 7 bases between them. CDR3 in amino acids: CASSEINYGYTF. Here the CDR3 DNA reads TGTGCCAGCAGTGAAATAAACTATGGCTACACCTTC.

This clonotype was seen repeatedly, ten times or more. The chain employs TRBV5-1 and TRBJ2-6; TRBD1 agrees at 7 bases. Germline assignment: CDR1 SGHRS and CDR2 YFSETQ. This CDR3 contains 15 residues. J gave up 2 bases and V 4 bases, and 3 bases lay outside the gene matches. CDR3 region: CASSADRAGANVLTF. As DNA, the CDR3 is TGCGCCAGCAGCGCCGACAGGGCTGGGGCCAACGTCCTGACTTTC.

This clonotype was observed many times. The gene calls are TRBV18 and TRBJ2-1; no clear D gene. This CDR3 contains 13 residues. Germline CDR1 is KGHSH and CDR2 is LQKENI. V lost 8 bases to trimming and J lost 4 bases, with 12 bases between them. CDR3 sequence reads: CASRIATYNEQFF. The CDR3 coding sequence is TGTGCCAGCAGAATTGCCACTTACAATGAGCAGTTCTTC.

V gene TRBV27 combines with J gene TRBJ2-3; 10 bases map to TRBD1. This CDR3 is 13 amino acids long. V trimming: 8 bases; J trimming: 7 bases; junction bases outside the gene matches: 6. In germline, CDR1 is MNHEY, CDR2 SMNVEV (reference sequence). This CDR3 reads CASGGQGVNTQYF. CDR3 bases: TGTGCCAGCGGCGGACAGGGGGTAAATACGCAGTATTTT.

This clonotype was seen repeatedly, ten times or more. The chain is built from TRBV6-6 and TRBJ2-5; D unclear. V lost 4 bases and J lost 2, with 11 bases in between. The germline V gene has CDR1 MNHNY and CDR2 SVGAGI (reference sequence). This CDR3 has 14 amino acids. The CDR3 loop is CASSLNSRQETQYF. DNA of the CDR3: TGTGCCAGCAGTTTGAACAGCCGGCAAGAGACCCAGTACTTC.

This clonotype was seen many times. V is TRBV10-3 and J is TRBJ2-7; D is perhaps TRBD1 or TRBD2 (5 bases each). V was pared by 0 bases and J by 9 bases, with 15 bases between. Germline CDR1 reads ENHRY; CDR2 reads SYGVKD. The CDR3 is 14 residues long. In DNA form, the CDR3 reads TGTGCCATCAGTGAGTCCGCAGTATGGGGGAGGCAGTACTTC. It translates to CAISESAVWGRQYF.

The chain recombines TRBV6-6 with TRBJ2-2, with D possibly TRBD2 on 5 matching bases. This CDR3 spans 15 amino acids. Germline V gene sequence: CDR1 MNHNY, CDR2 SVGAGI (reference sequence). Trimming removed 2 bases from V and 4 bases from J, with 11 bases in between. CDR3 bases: TGTGCCAGCAGTTACGTCCGGGGATTCACCGGGGAGCTGTTTTTT. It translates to CASSYVRGFTGELFF.

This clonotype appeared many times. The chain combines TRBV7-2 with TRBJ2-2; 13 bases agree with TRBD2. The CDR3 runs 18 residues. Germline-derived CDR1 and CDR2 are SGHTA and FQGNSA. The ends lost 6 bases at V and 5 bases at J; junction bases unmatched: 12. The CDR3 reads CASRPPGLAGLGTGELFF. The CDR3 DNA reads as TGTGCCAGCAGACCACCGGGACTAGCGGGATTGGGTACCGGGGAGCTGTTTTTT.

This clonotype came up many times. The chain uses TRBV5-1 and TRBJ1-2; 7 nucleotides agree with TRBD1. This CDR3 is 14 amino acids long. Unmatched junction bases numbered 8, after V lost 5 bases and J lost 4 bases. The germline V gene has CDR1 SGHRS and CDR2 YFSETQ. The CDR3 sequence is CASSPGQVGYGYTF. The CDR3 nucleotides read TGCGCCAGCAGTCCTGGACAGGTCGGCTATGGCTACACCTTC. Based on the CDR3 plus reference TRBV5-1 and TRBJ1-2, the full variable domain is KAGVTQTPRYLIKTRGQQVTLSCSPISGHRSVSWYQQTPGQGLQFLFEYFSETQRNKGNFPGRFSGRQFSNSRSEMNVSTLELGDSALYLCASSPGQVGYGYTFGSGTRLTVV.

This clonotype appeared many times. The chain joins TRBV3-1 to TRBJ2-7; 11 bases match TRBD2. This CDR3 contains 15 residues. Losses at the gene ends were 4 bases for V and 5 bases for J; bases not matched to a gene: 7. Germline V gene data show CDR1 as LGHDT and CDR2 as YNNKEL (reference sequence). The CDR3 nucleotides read TGTGCCAGCAGCCTTAGCGGGAGGGCCCAGGACGAGCAGTACTTC. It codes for CASSLSGRAQDEQYF.

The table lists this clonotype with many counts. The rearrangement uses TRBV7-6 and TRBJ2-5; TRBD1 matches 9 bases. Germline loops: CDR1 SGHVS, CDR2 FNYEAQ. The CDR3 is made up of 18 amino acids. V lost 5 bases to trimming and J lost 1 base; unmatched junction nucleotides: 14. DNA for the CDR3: TGTGCCAGCAGCCCCCGGGACAGGGAGGTTGTGGGCCAAGAGACCCAGTACTTC. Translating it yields CASSPRDREVVGQETQYF.

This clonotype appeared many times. The CDR3 here is CASSLGAGGPGGYTF. The CDR3 DNA sequence: TGTGCCAGCAGTTTAGGGGCGGGGGGGCCGGGTGGCTACACCTTC. V gene TRBV12-3 or TRBV12-4 combines with J gene TRBJ1-2; the D gene is possibly TRBD1 (6 bases). This CDR3 comprises 15 residues. Trimming took off 1 base at V and 7 bases at J, with 16 bases between the two ends.

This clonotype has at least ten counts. The CDR3 DNA reads TGTGCCAGCAGTCCGGGACTAGCGGGAGTGGAGTACTTC. Encoded protein: CASSPGLAGVEYF. The gene calls are TRBV28 and TRBJ2-5; 14 bases match TRBD2. Germline trimming cut 5 bases from V and 12 bases from J; bases unmatched to any gene: 5. The CDR3 extends over 13 amino acids. In germline, CDR1 is MDHEN, CDR2 SYDVKM.

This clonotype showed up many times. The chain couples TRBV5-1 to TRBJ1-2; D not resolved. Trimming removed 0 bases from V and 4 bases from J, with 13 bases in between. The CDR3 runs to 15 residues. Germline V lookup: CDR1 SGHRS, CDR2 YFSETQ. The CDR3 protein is CASSLAVQTFYGYTF. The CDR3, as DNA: TGCGCCAGCAGCTTGGCCGTCCAGACATTCTATGGCTACACCTTC.

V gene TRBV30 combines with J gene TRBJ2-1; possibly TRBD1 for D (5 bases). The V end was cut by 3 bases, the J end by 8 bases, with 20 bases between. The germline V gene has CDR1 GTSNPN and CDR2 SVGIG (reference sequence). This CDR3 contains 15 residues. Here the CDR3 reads CAWRAPRAKGDEQFF. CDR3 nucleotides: TGTGCCTGGAGGGCTCCAAGGGCCAAAGGGGATGAGCAGTTCTTC.

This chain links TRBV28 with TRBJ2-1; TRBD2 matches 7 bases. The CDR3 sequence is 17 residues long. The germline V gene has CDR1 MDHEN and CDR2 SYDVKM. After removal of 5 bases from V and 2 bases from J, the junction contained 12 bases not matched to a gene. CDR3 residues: CASSIIAGHLAYNEQFF. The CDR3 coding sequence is TGTGCCAGCAGTATCATAGCGGGTCATCTAGCCTACAATGAGCAGTTCTTC.

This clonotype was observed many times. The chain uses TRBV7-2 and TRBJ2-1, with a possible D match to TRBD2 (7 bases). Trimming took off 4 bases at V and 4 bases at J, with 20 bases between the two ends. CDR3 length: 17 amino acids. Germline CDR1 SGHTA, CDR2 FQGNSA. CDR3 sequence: CASSSGGLARAYNEQFF. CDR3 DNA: TGTGCCAGCAGCTCCGGGGGGCTCGCTCGGGCATACAATGAGCAGTTCTTC.

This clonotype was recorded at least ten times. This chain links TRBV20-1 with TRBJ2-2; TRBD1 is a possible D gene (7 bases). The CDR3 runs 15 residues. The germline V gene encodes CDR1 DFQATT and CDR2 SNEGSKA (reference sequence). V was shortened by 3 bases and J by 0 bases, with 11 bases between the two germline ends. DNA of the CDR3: TGCAGTGCTAGTGCAGGGGGGACGAACACCGGGGAGCTGTTTTTT. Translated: CSASAGGTNTGELFF.

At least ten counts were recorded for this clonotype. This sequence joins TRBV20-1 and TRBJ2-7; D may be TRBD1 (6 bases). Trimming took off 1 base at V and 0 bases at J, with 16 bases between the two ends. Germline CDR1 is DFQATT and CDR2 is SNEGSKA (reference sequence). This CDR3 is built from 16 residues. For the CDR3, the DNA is TGCAGTGCTAGAGGGGGGCAGCGGCCAAGCTCCTACGAGCAGTACTTC. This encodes CSARGGQRPSSYEQYF.

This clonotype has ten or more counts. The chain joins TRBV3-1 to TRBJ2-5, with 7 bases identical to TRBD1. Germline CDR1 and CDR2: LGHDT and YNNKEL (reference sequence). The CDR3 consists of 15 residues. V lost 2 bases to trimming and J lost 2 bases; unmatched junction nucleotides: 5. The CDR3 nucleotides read TGTGCCAGCAGCCAAATGGGACAGAGACAAGAGACCCAGTACTTC. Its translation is CASSQMGQRQETQYF.

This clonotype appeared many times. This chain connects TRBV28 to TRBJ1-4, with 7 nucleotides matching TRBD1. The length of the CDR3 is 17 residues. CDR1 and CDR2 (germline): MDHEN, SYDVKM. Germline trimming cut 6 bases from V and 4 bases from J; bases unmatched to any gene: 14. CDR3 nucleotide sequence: TGTGCCAGCAGGGGAGCGGCGACAGGGACTCATAATGAAAAACTGTTTTTT. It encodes CASRGAATGTHNEKLFF.

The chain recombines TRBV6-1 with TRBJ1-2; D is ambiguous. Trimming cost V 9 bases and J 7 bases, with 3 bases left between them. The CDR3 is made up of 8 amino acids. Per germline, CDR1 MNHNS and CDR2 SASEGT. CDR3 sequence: CARRGYTF. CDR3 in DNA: TGTGCCAGACGTGGCTACACCTTC.

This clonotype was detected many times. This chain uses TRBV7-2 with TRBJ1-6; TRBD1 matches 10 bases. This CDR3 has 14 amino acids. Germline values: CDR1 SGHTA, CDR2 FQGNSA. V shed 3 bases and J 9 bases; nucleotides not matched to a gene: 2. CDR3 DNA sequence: TGTGCCAGCAGCTTCGGGACAGGGGCTTCACCCCTCCACTTT. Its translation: CASSFGTGASPLHF.